This T cell receptor (beta chain) was sequenced for a study of blood T cells in healthy people across ages. Study-level results: The study could not conclusively compare naive and antigen-experienced cells, given its unsorted PBMCs.

Using a J-beta primer mix together with a sample-barcoded 5' primer, a second PCR was run for roughly 6 to 12 cycles. A single record per CDR3 protein comes from TCRdb applying MiXCR to the 5' RACE reads. This sample yields about 1,400,000 distinct CDR3 sequences, of which around 59% are seen a single time; more than 6% belongs to the top ten. Germline-derived CDR1 and CDR2 are PRHDT and FYEKMQ (reference sequence). This CDR3 comprises 13 residues. Trimming stripped 1 base from V and 8 bases from J, with 11 bases between. Turning to this clonotype: Its antigen is still unknown.

Ten milliliters of peripheral blood were drawn from each donor. Sequenced sample: blood. This chain uses TRBV13 with TRBJ1-2; no definite D call. This receptor was identified in a man aged 18 to 30 in good health. CDR3 protein: CASSLVRSVGYTF. The CDR3 DNA follows: TGTGCCAGCAGCTTAGTGAGAAGTGTAGGCTACACCTTC.